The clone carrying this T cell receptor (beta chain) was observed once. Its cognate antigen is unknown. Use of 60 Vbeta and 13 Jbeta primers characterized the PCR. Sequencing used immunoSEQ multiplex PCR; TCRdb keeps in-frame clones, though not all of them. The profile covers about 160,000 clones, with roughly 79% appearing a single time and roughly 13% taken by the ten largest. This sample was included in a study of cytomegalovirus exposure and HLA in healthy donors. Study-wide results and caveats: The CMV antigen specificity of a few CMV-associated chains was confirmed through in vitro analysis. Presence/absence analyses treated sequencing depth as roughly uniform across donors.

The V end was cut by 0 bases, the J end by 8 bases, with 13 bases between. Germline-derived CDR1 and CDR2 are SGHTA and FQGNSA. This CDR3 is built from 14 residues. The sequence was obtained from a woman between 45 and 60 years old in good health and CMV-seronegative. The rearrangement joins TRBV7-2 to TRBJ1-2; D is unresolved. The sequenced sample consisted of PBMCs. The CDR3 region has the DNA TGTGCCAGCAGCTTAGCCTGGATGGGGAGCGGCTACACCTTC. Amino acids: CASSLAWMGSGYTF.